This T cell receptor (beta chain) was found in a study of cytomegalovirus exposure and HLA in healthy donors. Study conclusions and caveats: The authors later found most CMV-associated TCR beta chains appeared HLA-restricted. As a later analysis showed, a missense DCLRE1C variant was linked to trimming of TCR beta V- and J-genes.

This clone was seen just once. Its antigen remains unknown. Each donor was nominally healthy when sampled (though unrecorded immune exposures were likely). PCR primers comprised 60 Vbeta and 13 Jbeta primers. Assay used: immunoSEQ multiplex PCR; TCRdb lists only in-frame clones, some missing. The repertoire holds about 120,000 clones, more than 55% seen once, with about 1.5% in the top ten. The CDR3 is 13 amino acids. Trimming took off 6 bases at V and 4 bases at J, with 12 bases between the two ends. Germline CDR1 and CDR2: WSHSY and SAAADI. Input material: PBMCs. This clonotype was obtained from a man younger than 30 in good health and CMV-seronegative. The chain recombines TRBV10-2 with TRBJ1-2; tentative D call: TRBD1 (5 bases). The CDR3 is CASREGGVYGYTF. Written as DNA, the CDR3 is TGCGCCAGCAGGGAGGGAGGGGTCTATGGCTACACCTTC.